The 16 T cell receptor beta chains below come from one sample, sequenced in a study of metastatic and nonmetastatic thyroid tumors. TCRdb reprocessed the PCR reads via MiXCR. Found here are roughly 7,300 clones, around 19% of them singletons; the top ten hold 9.6%. Patients were all untreated before their thyroid surgery. The sample taken for sequencing was adjacent normal tissue. The receptor set was obtained from a female donor with papillary thyroid cancer or a benign thyroid nodule (not recorded which). Some clones in this sample may be carry-over from other donors' samples.

This clone is medium-sized in the sample. The chain has TRBV28 and TRBJ1-5; D gene ambiguous. V was cut by 7 bases and J by 0 bases, with 22 bases left in between. The CDR3 sequence is 18 residues long. Germline lookup yields CDR1 MDHEN and CDR2 SYDVKM. The CDR3 DNA reads as TGTGCCAGCACCCCTACGGGGAGGGAGAGTTATAGCAATCAGCCCCAGCATTTT. Protein sequence: CASTPTGRESYSNQPQHF.

This chain joins TRBV6-1 and TRBJ1-5, with D perhaps TRBD1 (6 bases). Trimming took off 8 bases at V and 5 bases at J, with 19 bases between the two ends. Germline CDR1 reads MNHNS; CDR2 reads SASEGT. This CDR3 spans 15 amino acids. In nucleotides, the CDR3 is TGTGCCAGCCTCGGAGAGGGGGTTCGGTATCAGCCCCAGCATTTT. It yields the protein CASLGEGVRYQPQHF.

This clone counts as medium-sized. The chain uses TRBV15 and TRBJ2-7; TRBD1 matches at 8 bases. The germline V gene has CDR1 LNHNV and CDR2 YYDKDF (reference sequence). CDR3 length: 16 amino acids. V gave up 1 base and J gave up 0 bases; unmatched junction bases: 5. CDR3 DNA: TGTGCCACCAGCAGAGGGGGACAGGCCAGCTCCTACGAGCAGTACTTC. It encodes CATSRGGQASSYEQYF.

By share, this clone counts as medium-sized. The V call is TRBV12-3 or TRBV12-4, the J call TRBJ2-3, with D perhaps matching TRBD1 (5 bases). Trimming cost V 1 base and J 3 bases, with 11 bases left between them. The CDR3 length is 15 residues. CDR3 loop: CASSLDLGRTDTQYF. CDR3 bases: TGTGCCAGCAGTTTAGACTTGGGGCGAACAGATACGCAGTATTTT.

This clone is judged medium-sized. V usage is TRBV5-5 and J usage is TRBJ1-2; maybe TRBD1 (5 bases). The CDR3 covers 15 residues. Germline-derived CDR1 and CDR2 are SGHKS and YYEKEE (reference sequence). Deletions cut 4 bases from V and 4 bases from J, with 17 bases between. The CDR3 reads CASSPRGREGYGYTF. CDR3 nucleotides: TGTGCCAGCAGCCCCCGGGGCAGAGAGGGCTATGGCTACACCTTC.

This clone was seen at least ten times. The V and J genes are TRBV18 and TRBJ2-2, with TRBD2 matching 7 bases. The length of the CDR3 is 15 residues. The trim removed 5 bases at V and 4 bases at J, leaving 7 bases unmatched. CDR1 is KGHSH and CDR2 is LQKENI in the germline V gene. For the CDR3, the DNA is TGTGCCAGCTCAACGACTAGCCAAGGCACCGGGGAGCTGTTTTTT. As protein: CASSTTSQGTGELFF.

The chain joins TRBV5-7 to TRBJ1-2; no firm D call. TRBV5-7 is annotated as an ORF whose role is uncertain. Trimming stripped 0 bases from V and 8 bases from J, with 2 bases between. This CDR3 has 10 amino acids. The DNA for the CDR3 is TGTGCCAGCAGCTTGGAAGGCTACACCTTC. Protein: CASSLEGYTF.

This clone has a count of ten or more. This chain connects TRBV4-2 to TRBJ1-5; 7 bases map to TRBD1. V gave up 4 bases and J gave up 4 bases; unmatched junction bases: 7. This CDR3 is built from 15 residues. The V gene's germline CDR1 is LGHNA and CDR2 YNFKEQ. The CDR3 sequence is CASSRTGTENQPQHF. DNA of the CDR3: TGTGCCAGCAGCCGCACCGGGACAGAGAATCAGCCCCAGCATTTT.

This clone was observed a handful of times. The rearrangement links TRBV6-5 to TRBJ1-4; the D is unclear. The V gene lost 0 bases and the J gene lost 0 bases, with 5 bases spanning the gap. CDR3 length equals 15 residues. In germline, CDR1 is MNHEY, CDR2 SVGAGI. Here the CDR3 reads CASSYSQSTNEKLFF. As DNA, the CDR3 is TGTGCCAGCAGTTACTCCCAATCAACTAATGAAAAACTGTTTTTT.

This clone was detected a few times. The chain uses TRBV6-4 and TRBJ1-5; D gene uncertain. The CDR3 length is 13 residues. CDR1 and CDR2 (germline): MRHNA, SNTAGT. The ends were cut back, 5 bases at V and 5 bases at J, with 10 bases in the middle. The CDR3 reads CASSRMRDQPQHF. CDR3 nucleotide sequence: TGTGCCAGCAGTAGGATGAGGGATCAGCCCCAGCATTTT.

V and J are TRBV20-1 and TRBJ2-7, with 9 bases fitting TRBD1. Trimming removed 3 bases from V and 5 bases from J; junction bases left unmatched: 11. This CDR3 is 15 amino acids long. Germline lookup yields CDR1 DFQATT and CDR2 SNEGSKA (reference sequence). CDR3 loop: CSARGGTGHTNEQYF. Written as DNA, the CDR3 is TGCAGTGCTAGGGGTGGGACAGGGCATACCAACGAGCAGTACTTC.

The J gene is TRBJ2-2, the V gene TRBV5-1, with TRBD2 identical over 11 bases. Unmatched junction bases numbered 3, after V lost 4 bases and J lost 7 bases. Per germline, CDR1 SGHRS and CDR2 YFSETQ. This CDR3 has 14 amino acids. Here the CDR3 reads CASSGGTSGGELFF. CDR3 coding DNA: TGCGCCAGCAGCGGAGGGACTAGCGGCGGGGAGCTGTTTTTT.

The V gene is TRBV20-1, the J gene TRBJ1-4; no clear D gene. The V end lost 0 bases, the J end lost 8 bases, and 7 bases lay between the germline ends. Germline V gives CDR1 DFQATT, CDR2 SNEGSKA (reference sequence). There are 12 residues in the CDR3. CDR3 coding DNA: TGCAGTGCTAGAGATGAGGAGGAAAAACTGTTTTTT. Protein sequence: CSARDEEEKLFF.

This clone is medium-sized within its sample. The V call is TRBV4-1, the J call TRBJ1-1; possibly TRBD1 for D (5 bases). The germline V and J ends were trimmed by 0 bases and 0 bases, with 8 bases remaining between them. Germline loops: CDR1 MGHRA, CDR2 YSYEKL. This CDR3 has 15 amino acids. The CDR3 DNA reads TGCGCCAGCAGCCAAGATCCAGGGATGAACACTGAAGCTTTCTTT. It encodes CASSQDPGMNTEAFF.

The chain combines TRBV20-1 with TRBJ1-2; D not certain. The CDR3 spans 12 residues. Per the germline V gene, CDR1 is DFQATT and CDR2 is SNEGSKA (reference sequence). In DNA, the CDR3 is TGCAGCGCCGGTGGGCTCCTGATTGGCTACACCTTC. Translation gives CSAGGLLIGYTF.

This clone came up a few times. This chain connects TRBV2 to TRBJ2-7; 7 bases fit TRBD1. The J segment lost 1 base and the V segment lost 8 bases, leaving 8 bases of the junction unmatched. This CDR3 is built from 14 residues. Per the germline V gene, CDR1 is SNHLY and CDR2 is FYNNEI. Here the CDR3 DNA reads TGTGCCAGCTACTCGGGACAGACATCCTACGAGCAGTACTTC. Its protein is CASYSGQTSYEQYF.